This entry is about one T cell receptor beta chain. The record originates from a study of cytomegalovirus exposure and HLA in healthy donors. As for the study in general: About 80 million unique TCRs from HLA-typed donors were held in an early data release.

With 4 bases clipped from V and 2 bases from J, the junction kept 2 bases outside the gene matches. Per germline, CDR1 SGHTA and CDR2 FQGNSA. This CDR3 comprises 14 residues. The PCR ran on 60 Vbeta and 13 Jbeta primers. This table comes from immunoSEQ multiplex PCR, and its TCRdb copy is limited to in-frame clones, with some not included. In the table there are 80,000 to 100,000 clones, under 75% of which are singletons. What was sequenced was PBMCs. The clonotype originates from a man aged 45 to 65 in good health and CMV-seronegative. This chain joins TRBV7-2 and TRBJ1-5, with 7 positions matching TRBD1. As DNA, the CDR3 is TGTGCCAGCAGCTCAGGACAGGGCAATCAGCCCCAGCATTTT. Its translation is CASSSGQGNQPQHF.